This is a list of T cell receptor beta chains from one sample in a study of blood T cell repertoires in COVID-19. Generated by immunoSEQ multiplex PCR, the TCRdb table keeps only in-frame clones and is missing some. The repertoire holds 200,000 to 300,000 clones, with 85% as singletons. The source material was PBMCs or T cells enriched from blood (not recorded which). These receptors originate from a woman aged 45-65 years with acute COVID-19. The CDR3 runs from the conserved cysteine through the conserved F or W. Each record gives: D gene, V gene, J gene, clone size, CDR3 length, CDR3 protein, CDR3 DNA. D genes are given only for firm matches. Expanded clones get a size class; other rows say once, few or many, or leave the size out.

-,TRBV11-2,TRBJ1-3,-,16,CASSLDARYSGNTIYF,TGTGCCAGCAGCTTAGATGCCCGGTATTCTGGAAACACCATATATTTT
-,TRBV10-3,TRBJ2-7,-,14,CATRQGPSSYEQYF,TGTGCCACCCGGCAGGGCCCTAGCTCCTACGAGCAGTACTTC
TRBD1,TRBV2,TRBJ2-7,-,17,CASSEAGQGIFSHEQYF,TGTGCCAGCAGTGAAGCGGGACAGGGGATATTTTCCCACGAGCAGTACTTC
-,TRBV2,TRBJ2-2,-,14,CASSEQGRTGELFF,TGTGCCAGCAGTGAACAGGGTAGGACCGGGGAGCTGTTTTTT
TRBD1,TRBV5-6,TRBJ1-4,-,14,CASSLGTGWEKLFF,TGTGCCAGCAGCTTGGGGACAGGTTGGGAAAAACTGTTTTTT
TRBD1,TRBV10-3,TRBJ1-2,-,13,CATSDRANYGYTF,TGTGCCACCTCGGACAGGGCCAACTATGGCTACACCTTC
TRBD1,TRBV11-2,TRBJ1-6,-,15,CASTSDRGPNSPLHF,TGTGCCAGCACCTCGGACAGGGGACCTAATTCACCCCTCCACTTT
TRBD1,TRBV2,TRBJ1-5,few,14,CASSTQGRNQPQHF,TGTGCCAGCAGCACACAGGGGAGGAATCAGCCCCAGCATTTT
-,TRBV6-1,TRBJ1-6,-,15,CASSEGPPRTSPLHF,TGTGCCAGCAGTGAGGGGCCCCCGAGGACTTCACCCCTCCACTTT
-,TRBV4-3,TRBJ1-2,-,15,CASSQDGRSNYGYTF,TGCGCCAGCAGCCAAGACGGCAGGTCTAACTATGGCTACACCTTC
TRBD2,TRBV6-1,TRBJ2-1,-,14,CASSPAGGRNEQFF,TGTGCCAGCAGTCCAGCGGGGGGGCGCAATGAGCAGTTCTTC
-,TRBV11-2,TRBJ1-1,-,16,CASSSPRGGGNTEAFF,TGTGCCAGCAGCTCACCAAGGGGAGGGGGGAACACTGAAGCTTTCTTT
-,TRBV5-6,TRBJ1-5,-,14,CASSRRVSNQPQHF,TGTGCCAGCAGCAGAAGAGTTAGCAATCAGCCCCAGCATTTT
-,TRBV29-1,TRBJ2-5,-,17,CSVEMWAAKKYQETQYF,TGCAGCGTTGAAATGTGGGCAGCAAAAAAGTACCAAGAGACCCAGTACTTC
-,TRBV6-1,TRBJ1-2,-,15,CASSEAGGASYGYTF,TGTGCCAGCAGTGAAGCTGGGGGGGCGAGCTATGGCTACACCTTC
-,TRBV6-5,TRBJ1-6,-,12,CATQDRNSPLHF,TGTGCCACCCAAGACAGAAATTCACCCCTCCACTTT
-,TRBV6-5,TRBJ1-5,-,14,CASHTAFSNQPQHF,TGTGCCAGCCATACAGCATTTAGCAATCAGCCCCAGCATTTT
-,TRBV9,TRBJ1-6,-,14,CASSVGQRDSPLHF,TGTGCCAGCAGCGTAGGCCAGCGTGATTCACCCCTCCACTTT
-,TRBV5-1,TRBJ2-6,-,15,CASGGNSTGANVLTF,TGCGCCAGCGGGGGCAACTCGACCGGGGCCAACGTCCTGACTTTC
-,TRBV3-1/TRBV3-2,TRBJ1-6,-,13,CASSGGTNSPLHF,TGTGCCAGCAGCGGGGGGACTAATTCACCCCTCCACTTT
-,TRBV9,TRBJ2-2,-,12,CASGPVAGELFF,TGTGCCAGCGGCCCCGTCGCCGGGGAGCTGTTTTTT
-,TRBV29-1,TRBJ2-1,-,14,CSVDGRGSYNEQFF,TGCAGCGTTGACGGTAGAGGGTCCTACAATGAGCAGTTCTTC
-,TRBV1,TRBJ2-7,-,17,CTSSHGTSGGRSYEQYF,TGCACCAGCAGCCATGGGACTAGCGGGGGGCGCTCCTACGAGCAGTACTTC
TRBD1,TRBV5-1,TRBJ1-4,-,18,CASRGAGGVSPTNEKLFF,TGCGCCAGCAGAGGGGCAGGGGGCGTATCCCCAACTAATGAAAAACTGTTTTTT
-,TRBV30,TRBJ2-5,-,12,CAWSVGLEAQYF,TGTGCCTGGAGTGTGGGGCTCGAGGCCCAGTACTTC
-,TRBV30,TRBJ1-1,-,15,CAWSMYDRMNTEAFF,TGTGCCTGGAGTATGTATGACAGGATGAACACTGAAGCTTTCTTT
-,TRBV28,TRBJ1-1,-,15,CASSLRVGGETEAFF,TGTGCCAGCAGTTTAAGGGTTGGAGGGGAAACTGAAGCTTTCTTT
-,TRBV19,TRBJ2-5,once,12,CASSRTPRTQYF,TGTGCCAGTAGTAGGACACCCCGGACCCAGTACTTC
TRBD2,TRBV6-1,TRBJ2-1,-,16,CASSAPLAGLNNEQFF,TGTGCCAGCAGTGCCCCCCTAGCGGGCCTAAACAATGAGCAGTTCTTC
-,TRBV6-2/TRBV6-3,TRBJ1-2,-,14,CASSPRQDFYGYTF,TGTGCCAGCAGCCCGAGACAGGATTTCTATGGCTACACCTTC